Listed below are T cell receptor beta chains from one sample, sequenced in a study of cytomegalovirus exposure and HLA in healthy donors. Some clones are missing from TCRdb's copy, which holds only in-frame ones; the method was immunoSEQ multiplex PCR. The top ten hold about 9.7% of the sample, which has approximately 160,000 clones, more than 65% seen once. Sequenced material: PBMCs. These receptors all come from a man younger than 30 in good health and CMV-seropositive. CDR3s include the opening cysteine and the closing phenylalanine or tryptophan. The D gene is left open where the match is weak. The size of a clone is reported for some rows only, either as once, few or many, or as a class for expanded clones.

NA | NA | TRBJ2-1 | TRBV18 | TGTGCCAGCTCACCAACCAGTGGGGGGGCATCCTACAATGAGCAGTTCTTC | CASSPTSGGASYNEQFF
once | NA | TRBJ1-1 | TRBV29-1 | TGCAGCGGATTGCCAGGAGCGGTGAACACTGAAGCTTTCTTT | CSGLPGAVNTEAFF
NA | NA | TRBJ2-4 | TRBV4-2 | TGTGCCAGCAGCCAAGAGAGGGGGACACCCAACATTCAGTACTTC | CASSQERGTPNIQYF
NA | NA | TRBJ1-5 | TRBV2 | TGTGCCAGCAGTGAGGTAGGACAGTCCTATCAGCCCCAGCATTTT | CASSEVGQSYQPQHF
few | NA | TRBJ2-7 | TRBV28 | TGTGCCAGCAGTTTGGGGCACGAGCAGTACTTC | CASSLGHEQYF
NA | NA | TRBJ1-1 | TRBV6-5 | TGTGCCAGCAGGCCCACACAGAACACTGAAGCTTTCTTT | CASRPTQNTEAFF
few | NA | TRBJ1-1 | TRBV6-6 | TGTGCCAGCAGTTACTCACCAGGGATGAACACTGAAGCTTTCTTT | CASSYSPGMNTEAFF
NA | NA | TRBJ2-2 | TRBV6-4 | TGTGCCAGCAGTGGGCAGAACACCGGGGAGCTGTTTTTT | CASSGQNTGELFF
NA | NA | TRBJ2-2 | TRBV5-1 | TGCGCCAGCAGCCCCTACAGGGACACCGGGGAGCTGTTTTTT | CASSPYRDTGELFF
NA | TRBD1 | TRBJ2-5 | TRBV6-6 | TGTGCCAGCATTTTGAGGGACAGGGACACCCGAGGCCAGTACTTC | CASILRDRDTRGQYF
NA | NA | TRBJ1-2 | TRBV21-1 | TGTGCCAGCTGCAACTGTGGGGGGTGGGCCTATGGCTACACCTTC | CASCNCGGWAYGYTF
NA | NA | TRBJ1-1 | TRBV5-4 | TGTGCCAGCAGCTTGGAAGGAAGGGGTACTGAAGCTTTCTTT | CASSLEGRGTEAFF